These T cell receptor beta chains were read from a single sample in a study of shared clonotypes between healthy human individuals. TCRdb's copy holds only in-frame clones and misses some; the assay was immunoSEQ multiplex PCR. The data hold more than 1.2 million clones, with approximately 98.5% observed a single time. The sample was naive CD4+ T cells sorted from blood. These receptors were obtained from a man aged 25-45 years in good health. The CDR3 runs from the conserved cysteine through the conserved F or W. D genes are given only for firm matches. Clone size, where shown, is once, few, many, or a class for clones that have expanded.

cdr3_length j_call v_call d_call clone_size cdr3_nt cdr3_aa
16 TRBJ2-3 TRBV18 TRBD1 . TGTGCCAGCTCAGCGATTGAGACAGGGTTGGCAGATACGCAGTATTTT CASSAIETGLADTQYF
15 TRBJ2-5 TRBV19 TRBD1 once TGTGCCAGTAGTGATGACAGGGGGCGTCAAGAGACCCAGTACTTC CASSDDRGRQETQYF
15 TRBJ2-5 TRBV5-1 TRBD1 . TGCGCCAGCAGCTGGGGACAGGGCGGGGAAGAGACCCAGTACTTC CASSWGQGGEETQYF
16 TRBJ2-7 TRBV7-3 TRBD1 . TGTGCCAGCAGCCAAGGGCCCGGGACAGGGAATTACGAGCAGTACTTC CASSQGPGTGNYEQYF
14 TRBJ1-2 TRBV2 TRBD1 . TGTGCCAGCAGCGCGACAGGGGGGGCCTATGGCTACACCTTC CASSATGGAYGYTF
13 TRBJ1-1 TRBV10-1 . . TGCGCCAGCAGTGAATCCAGGGGCACTGAAGCTTTCTTT CASSESRGTEAFF
14 TRBJ2-5 TRBV5-4 . . TGTGCCAGCAGCTCCCGGGACACGGAAGAGACCCAGTACTTC CASSSRDTEETQYF
12 TRBJ2-5 TRBV6-6 . once TGTGCCAGCAGTAGGACCGCGGAGACCCAGTACTTC CASSRTAETQYF
14 TRBJ2-1 TRBV28 TRBD2 . TGTGCCAGCAGTACACTGGCATGGGAGGGAGAGCAGTTCTTC CASSTLAWEGEQFF
13 TRBJ1-4 TRBV7-2 . . TGTGCCAGCAGCTCACGGACGGGGGAAAAACTGTTTTTT CASSSRTGEKLFF
15 TRBJ2-7 TRBV2 . . TGTGCCAGCAGCCGAATCCTAGCGAGAGGGTCCGAGCAGTACTTC CASSRILARGSEQYF
19 TRBJ2-7 TRBV11-2 TRBD2 . TGTGCCAGCAGCTTAGATAGGGGGGGTCTAGCGGGAGGCGCATACGAGCAGTACTTC CASSLDRGGLAGGAYEQYF